A single sample gave rise to the 7 T cell receptor beta chains below, sequenced in a study of T cell repertoires in cytomegalovirus infection. TCRdb reanalysed the reads using MiXCR and keeps one entry per CDR3 protein. The repertoire includes under 600,000 distinct CDR3 sequences, 16% of them detected once, and roughly a quarter sits in the top ten. The sample taken for sequencing was CD8+ T cells from PBMCs. All receptors derive from a human donor in good health (CMV status not recorded). Some clones in this sample may be carry-over from other donors' samples.

This clonotype was seen only a few times. This chain links TRBV29-1 with TRBJ2-5; D call uncertain. The CDR3 is made up of 12 amino acids. Trimming shortened V by 8 bases and J by 0 bases, and 10 bases separated the two germline ends. The germline V gene has CDR1 SQVTM and CDR2 ANQGSEA. CDR3 DNA sequence: TGCAGCTACGTCCTATACCAAGAGACCCAGTACTTC. Its protein product is CSYVLYQETQYF.

A note on this clonotype: This clone may be a read error of a much larger clone one base away. This chain joins TRBV7-4 and TRBJ2-1, with TRBD2 matching over 11 bases. The CDR3 sequence is 15 residues long. The germline V gene has CDR1 SGHVT and CDR2 SQSDAQ. The CDR3 reads CASSFSGGARNGQFF. The CDR3 coding sequence is TGTGCCAGCAGCTTTAGCGGGGGGGCGAGGAATGGGCAGTTCTTC. Full variable domain (remainder filled in from reference TRBV7-4 and TRBJ2-1): GAGVSQSPRYKVAKRGRDVALRCDSISGHVTLYWYRQTLGQGSEVLTYSQSDAQRDKSGRPSGRFSAERPERSVSTLKIQRTEQGDSAVYLCASSFSGGARNGQFFGPGTRLTVL.

Worth noting for this clonotype: The final CDR3 position lacks the conserved phenylalanine or tryptophan, pointing to a likely read error. J is TRBJ2-7 and V is TRBV24-1, with a possible D match to TRBD1 (5 bases). Trimming took 4 bases from V and 6 from J, leaving 18 bases between them. From germline, CDR1 is KGHDR and CDR2 SFDVKD. The CDR3 length is 15 residues. CDR3 DNA sequence: TGTGCCACCAGTGACACAAAGACAGCACCGGGCGAGCAGTACTTA. It codes for CATSDTKTAPGEQYL.

Many counts were recorded for this clonotype. The rearrangement joins TRBV7-9 to TRBJ2-7; D call uncertain. The V and J ends lost 4 bases and 10 bases respectively, with 20 bases between them. In germline, CDR1 is SEHNR, CDR2 FQNEAQ (reference sequence). This CDR3 spans 14 amino acids. The CDR3 nucleotides are TGTGCCAGCAGCTCCCGTAAAAACCTAAAAGAACAGTACTTC. This codes for CASSSRKNLKEQYF.

This clonotype was seen a few times. The chain employs TRBV15 and TRBJ1-5; 8 nucleotides align to TRBD1. With 3 bases clipped from V and 4 bases from J, the junction kept 2 bases outside the gene matches. Germline CDR1 and CDR2: LNHNV and YYDKDF (reference sequence). This CDR3 has 14 residues. CDR3 loop: CATSSGQGNQPQHF. CDR3 sequence (DNA): TGTGCCACCAGCAGCGGACAGGGAAATCAGCCCCAGCATTTT.

There are many counts of this clonotype. The chain links TRBV7-9 to TRBJ1-4; 9 positions agree with TRBD1. Trimming at V came to 5 bases and at J to 7 bases, leaving 8 bases not matched to a gene. The CDR3 extends over 15 amino acids. The germline V gene has CDR1 SEHNR and CDR2 FQNEAQ (reference sequence). The CDR3 bases are TGTGCCAGCAGCGAGCCGGGACAGGGCGGTGAAAAACTGTTTTTT. Amino acids: CASSEPGQGGEKLFF.

There are many counts of this clonotype. This rearrangement joins TRBV7-2 to TRBJ2-5; maybe TRBD2 (6 bases). The germline V and J ends were trimmed by 1 base and 5 bases, with 17 bases remaining between them. Germline V gene data show CDR1 as SGHTA and CDR2 as FQGNSA. The CDR3 runs 16 residues. CDR3 sequence (DNA): TGTGCCAGCAGCTTAGGGGCAGGAGCGGAGGGGGAGACCCAGTACTTC. This encodes CASSLGAGAEGETQYF.